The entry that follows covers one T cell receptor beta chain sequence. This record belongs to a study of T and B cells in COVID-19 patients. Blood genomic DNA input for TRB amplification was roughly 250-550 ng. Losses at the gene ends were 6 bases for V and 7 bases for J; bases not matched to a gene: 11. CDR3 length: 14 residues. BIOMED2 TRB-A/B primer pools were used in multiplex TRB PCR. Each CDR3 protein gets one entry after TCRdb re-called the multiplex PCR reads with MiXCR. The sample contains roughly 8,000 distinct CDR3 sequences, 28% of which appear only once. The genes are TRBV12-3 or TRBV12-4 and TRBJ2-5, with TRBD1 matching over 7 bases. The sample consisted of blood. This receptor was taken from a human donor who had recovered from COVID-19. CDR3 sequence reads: CASSEDRTGWTQYF. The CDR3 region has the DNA TGTGCCAGCAGCGAGGACAGGACCGGCTGGACCCAGTACTTC.